Each of the 22 T cell receptor beta chains below was sequenced from the same sample in a study of blood T cell repertoires in COVID-19 (TCRdb year 2020). The library was built by means of the immunoSEQ multiplex PCR assay. Entries here come from immuneACCESS through TCRdb and include only in-frame sequences with V and J called. Some clones fail to appear in such tables; in the studies checked, an unresolved V gene covers under half of the shortfall, and the cause of the remainder is unknown. Present in this sample are 140,000 or so clones, around 90% of which were seen just once. The ten largest make up 1.8% of the sample. Sequenced sample: peripheral blood. These receptors all come from a man aged 65 to 79 with acute or convalescent COVID-19.

V usage is TRBV27 and J usage is TRBJ1-2, with a tentative D call TRBD1 (6 bases). Trimming took 6 bases from V and 12 from J, leaving 23 bases between them. Germline loops: CDR1 MNHEY, CDR2 SMNVEV (reference sequence). The CDR3 has 14 residues. The CDR3 is CASSALGQSGVNTF. CDR3 DNA sequence: TGTGCCAGCAGCGCACTTGGACAGTCTGGTGTTAACACCTTC.

The chain joins TRBV11-2 to TRBJ2-7; 8 bases map to TRBD1. Germline V lookup: CDR1 SGHAT, CDR2 FQNNGV. The length of the CDR3 is 14 residues. J lost 1 base, V lost 6 bases, and 5 bases had no gene match. The CDR3 nucleotides are TGTGCCAGCAGGACAAGACAGGGGTCCTACGAGCAGTACTTC. Amino acids: CASRTRQGSYEQYF. Looking up the rest from reference TRBV11-2 and TRBJ2-7 gives the full variable domain: EAGVAQSPRYKIIEKRQSVAFWCNPISGHATLYWYQQILGQGPKLLIQFQNNGVVDDSQLPKDRFSAERLKGVDSTLKIQPAKLEDSAVYLCASRTRQGSYEQYFGPGTRLTVT.

This clone was counted a single time. The chain joins TRBV5-5 to TRBJ2-1; a possible D gene is TRBD1 (6 bases). This CDR3 region has 17 residues. V gave up 0 bases and J gave up 0 bases, with 13 bases separating them. Germline CDR1 and CDR2: SGHKS and YYEKEE (reference sequence). Here the CDR3 DNA reads TGTGCCAGCAGCTTGGCAGGGGATTTCCTCTCCTACAATGAGCAGTTCTTC. It specifies CASSLAGDFLSYNEQFF. Full variable domain (outside the CDR3, taken from reference TRBV5-5 and TRBJ2-1): DAGVTQSPTHLIKTRGQQVTLRCSPISGHKSVSWYQQVLGQGPQFIFQYYEKEERGRGNFPDRFSARQFPNYSSELNVNALLLGDSALYLCASSLAGDFLSYNEQFFGPGTRLTVL.

The chain is built from TRBV3-1 (or the pseudogene TRBV3-2) and TRBJ1-1; the match to TRBD1 covers 9 bases. This CDR3 comprises 16 residues. V shed 3 bases, J shed 1 base, and the junction held 6 bases outside the gene matches. Germline V CDR1 and CDR2: LGHDT, YNNKEL (reference sequence). The CDR3 is CASSHRQGVGNTEAFF. The CDR3 DNA follows: TGTGCCAGCAGCCATCGACAGGGGGTAGGGAACACTGAAGCTTTCTTT.

The chain joins TRBV11-2 to TRBJ2-1; maybe TRBD2 (6 bases). Looked up from germline, CDR1 is SGHAT and CDR2 is FQNNGV. This CDR3 region has 13 residues. V was shortened by 3 bases and J by 7 bases, with 10 bases between the two germline ends. The CDR3 loop is CASSLGSGNEQFF. The CDR3 DNA reads as TGTGCCAGCAGCTTGGGCAGCGGGAATGAGCAGTTCTTC.

The chain links TRBV7-2 to TRBJ2-7; 8 positions agree with TRBD2. CDR1 and CDR2 (germline): SGHTA, FQGNSA. The CDR3 totals 15 residues. The V and J ends lost 4 bases and 1 base, in that order; junction bases with no gene match: 6. CDR3 DNA: TGTGCCAGCAGCTCAAGGCCGGGGGGGTCCTACGAGCAGTACTTC. As protein: CASSSRPGGSYEQYF.

The rearrangement joins TRBV5-4 to TRBJ2-2, with 13 bases fitting TRBD2. This CDR3 has 16 residues. CDR1 is SGHNT and CDR2 is YYREEE in the germline V gene (reference sequence). V lost 4 bases to trimming and J lost 5 bases; unmatched junction nucleotides: 5. CDR3: CASSHGLAGETGELFF. CDR3 DNA: TGTGCCAGCAGCCACGGACTAGCGGGAGAAACCGGGGAGCTGTTTTTT. Complete variable domain (other parts from reference TRBV5-4 and TRBJ2-2): ETGVTQSPTHLIKTRGQQVTLRCSSQSGHNTVSWYQQALGQGPQFIFQYYREEENGRGNFPPRFSGLQFPNYSSELNVNALELDDSALYLCASSHGLAGETGELFFGEGSRLTVL.

The gene calls are TRBV19 and TRBJ2-2; a possible D gene is TRBD1 (5 bases). V was clipped by 5 bases and J by 1 base, with 11 bases between them. Germline lookup yields CDR1 LNHDA and CDR2 SQIVND (reference sequence). CDR3 size: 15 residues. In DNA form, the CDR3 reads TGTGCCAGTAGTGGACGGCAGGGGAACACCGGGGAGCTGTTTTTT. This encodes CASSGRQGNTGELFF.

This clone has only a few counts. The genes are TRBV11-2 and TRBJ1-1; D gene ambiguous. From germline, CDR1 is SGHAT and CDR2 FQNNGV. The CDR3 is made up of 15 amino acids. With 5 bases removed from V and 5 bases from J, the gap between germline ends came to 18 bases. In nucleotides, the CDR3 is TGTGCCAGCAGCCCCAAGTTGTTGCGCGGAACTGAAGCTTTCTTT. Translated, it gives CASSPKLLRGTEAFF.

J is TRBJ2-1 and V is TRBV4-1; the D is unclear. Germline loops: CDR1 MGHRA, CDR2 YSYEKL. The CDR3 spans 12 residues. Trimming took off 3 bases at V and 9 bases at J, with 9 bases between the two ends. The CDR3 protein is CASSHGVTEQFF. DNA for the CDR3: TGCGCCAGCAGCCACGGAGTCACTGAGCAGTTCTTC.

CDR3: CASSLVASGGPLTQYF. DNA of the CDR3: TGTGCCAGCAGCTTGGTTGCTAGCGGGGGTCCCCTTACGCAGTATTTT. V gene TRBV5-6 combines with J gene TRBJ2-3, with TRBD2 identical over 10 bases. The trim removed 0 bases at V and 8 bases at J, leaving 9 bases unmatched. The CDR3 is 16 amino acids. Germline CDR1 is SGHDT and CDR2 is YYEEEE. Full variable domain (rest looked up from reference TRBV5-6 and TRBJ2-3): DAGVTQSPTHLIKTRGQQVTLRCSPKSGHDTVSWYQQALGQGPQFIFQYYEEEERQRGNFPDRFSGHQFPNYSSELNVNALLLGDSALYLCASSLVASGGPLTQYFGPGTRLTVL.

The chain recombines TRBV14 with TRBJ2-7; 12 nucleotides agree with TRBD2. Germline V gene lookup returns CDR1 SGHDN and CDR2 FVKESK. Trimming cost V 4 bases and J 4 bases; bases outside gene matches: 8. The CDR3 runs to 16 residues. The CDR3, as DNA: TGTGCCAGCAGCCCTAGCGGGAGGGCCCAAGGGTACGAGCAGTACTTC. This encodes CASSPSGRAQGYEQYF.

This clone was counted a single time. The chain is built from TRBV14 and TRBJ2-7, with a tentative D call TRBD2 (6 bases). Trimming took off 4 bases at V and 1 base at J, with 8 bases between the two ends. The length of the CDR3 is 13 residues. Germline assignment: CDR1 SGHDN and CDR2 FVKESK. The CDR3 DNA follows: TGTGCCAGCAGCCCGACTAGTTCCTACGAGCAGTACTTC. Its translation is CASSPTSSYEQYF.

This chain links TRBV7-8 with TRBJ1-2; D is undetermined. The V gene lost 0 bases and the J gene lost 6 bases, with 8 bases spanning the gap. Germline lookup yields CDR1 SGHVS and CDR2 FQNEAQ. This CDR3 is 13 amino acids long. The CDR3 DNA follows: TGTGCCAGCAGCTTAGCTTCGGGGAATGGCTACACCTTC. This gives the protein CASSLASGNGYTF.

This chain connects TRBV6-1 to TRBJ2-7, with 8 bases lining up with TRBD2. CDR3 length: 17 residues. CDR1 is MNHNS, CDR2 SASEGT, per germline. V lost 3 bases to trimming and J lost 4 bases; unmatched junction nucleotides: 14. CDR3 bases: TGTGCCAGCAGTGAGGGGGGGATGATGGCGGGAGGTTACGAGCAGTACTTC. Protein product: CASSEGGMMAGGYEQYF.

In regard to this clone: One end of the junction does not line up with germline, which may come from a read error. V gene TRBV5-1 combines with J gene TRBJ2-5; 7 nucleotides line up with TRBD1. Germline CDR1 SGHRS, CDR2 YFSETQ. The CDR3 runs 12 residues. CDR3 nucleotides: TGCGCCAGCAGTCTACAGGGGAAAGAAAGCGACTTC. Translation: CASSLQGKESDF.

This clone was observed a single time. The chain carries TRBV2 and TRBJ1-6; a weak D match, TRBD1 (6 bases). The CDR3 length is 15 residues. Germline CDR1 SNHLY, CDR2 FYNNEI. The CDR3 sequence: CAGGADSSYNSPLHF. CDR3 nucleotide sequence: TGTGCGGGGGGGGCAGACAGCTCCTATAATTCACCCCTCCACTTT. The full variable domain, completed using reference TRBV2 and TRBJ1-6, is EPEVTQTPSHQVTQMGQEVILRCVPISNHLYFYWYRQILGQKVEFLVSFYNNEISEKSEIFDDQFSVERPDGSNFTLKIRSTKLEDSAMYFCAGGADSSYNSPLHFGNGTRLTVT.

The genes are TRBV30 and TRBJ1-5; 7 bases align to TRBD1. After removal of 2 bases from V and 4 bases from J, the junction contained 11 bases not matched to a gene. CDR3 length: 16 amino acids. Germline lookup yields CDR1 GTSNPN and CDR2 SVGIG (reference sequence). CDR3 in amino acids: CAWSTGTAGANQPQHF. In nucleotides, the CDR3 is TGTGCCTGGAGTACCGGGACAGCGGGGGCGAATCAGCCCCAGCATTTT.

This sequence joins TRBV7-2 and TRBJ1-1; TRBD1 is a possible D gene (6 bases). Trimming took 6 bases from V and 4 from J, leaving 21 bases between them. From germline, CDR1 is SGHTA and CDR2 FQGNSA. This CDR3 is 16 amino acids long. The CDR3 reads CASSFSGAMEFTEAFF. CDR3 in DNA: TGTGCCAGCAGTTTCTCAGGGGCCATGGAGTTCACTGAAGCTTTCTTT.

The chain uses TRBV30 and TRBJ1-6; D call uncertain. Germline V gives CDR1 GTSNPN, CDR2 SVGIG (reference sequence). V gave up 3 bases and J gave up 8 bases, with 8 bases separating them. The CDR3 is 12 amino acids. CDR3 residues: CAWSAIDSPLHF. The CDR3 DNA sequence: TGTGCCTGGAGCGCAATAGATTCACCCCTCCACTTT.

The J gene is TRBJ2-7, the V gene TRBV13; D not resolved. The V and J ends lost 6 bases and 4 bases respectively, with 7 bases between them. CDR1 is PRHDT, CDR2 FYEKMQ, per germline (reference sequence). The CDR3 contains 11 residues. CDR3 amino acids: CASSLRYEQYF. CDR3 bases: TGTGCCAGCAGTCTTAGATACGAGCAGTACTTC.

The rearrangement uses TRBV10-3 and TRBJ2-7; 9 bases fit TRBD1. The CDR3 consists of 15 residues. Per the germline V gene, CDR1 is ENHRY and CDR2 is SYGVKD. Trimming took 6 bases from V and 4 from J; bases not matched to a gene: 10. For the CDR3, the DNA is TGTGCCATCAGCTACTCGGGGACAGGGCTGTACGAGCAGTACTTC. Translation gives CAISYSGTGLYEQYF.